Listed below are T cell receptor beta chains from one sample, sequenced in a study of a mutant IDH1 vaccine in newly diagnosed glioma. Their recognized antigens are unknown. Data came from immunoSEQ multiplex PCR; TCRdb stores just in-frame clones and leaves some out. The sample shows some 59,000 clones, approximately 90% of them seen only once. Sequencing was performed on PBMCs, taken from a glioma patient whose treatment included an IDH1 peptide vaccine. The receptor set was obtained from a middle-aged man with glioma. The CDR3 runs from the conserved cysteine through the conserved F or W. D genes are given only for firm matches. Where a row states a size, it is once, few, many or the class of an expanded clone; other rows omit it.

v_call	cdr3_length	d_call	clone_size	j_call	cdr3_aa	cdr3_nt
TRBV5-6	18	TRBD2	.	TRBJ2-5	CASIWGASGRAFEETQYF	TGTGCCAGCATCTGGGGGGCTAGCGGGAGGGCCTTCGAGGAGACCCAGTACTTC
TRBV7-8	17	TRBD1	once	TRBJ2-2	CASSLAPGQRDTGELFF	TGTGCCAGCAGCTTAGCTCCGGGACAGAGAGACACCGGGGAGCTGTTTTTT
TRBV2	14	.	.	TRBJ2-7	CASSDGRGTYEQYF	TGTGCCAGCAGTGACGGACGGGGAACCTACGAGCAGTACTTC
TRBV7-7	15	.	.	TRBJ2-1	CASSLGSSAVNEQFF	TGTGCTAGCAGCTTGGGCTCCAGCGCTGTCAATGAGCAGTTCTTC
TRBV4-3	16	TRBD1	.	TRBJ2-3	CASSQPGQGVGNTQYF	TGCGCCAGCAGCCAACCGGGACAGGGGGTCGGAAATACGCAGTATTTT
TRBV7-9	15	.	once	TRBJ2-3	CASSPGTVASSTQYF	TGTGCCAGCAGCCCAGGGACGGTCGCCTCGAGTACGCAGTATTTT
TRBV5-6	16	.	.	TRBJ1-3	CASSLRSPRSGNTIYF	TGTGCCAGCAGCTTGAGGTCACCTCGGTCTGGAAACACCATATATTTT
TRBV5-6	16	.	.	TRBJ1-1	CASSGLTTGLNTEAFF	TGTGCCAGCAGCGGACTAACGACAGGCTTGAACACTGAAGCTTTCTTT
TRBV9	13	.	.	TRBJ1-1	CASSPLLYTEAFF	TGTGCCAGCAGCCCGTTGCTGTACACTGAAGCTTTCTTT
TRBV6-5	15	.	.	TRBJ2-7	CASSYSPRGPYEQYF	TGTGCCAGCAGTTACAGCCCCCGGGGACCCTACGAGCAGTACTTC
TRBV28	14	TRBD1	.	TRBJ1-3	CASSKTGSGNTIYF	TGTGCCAGCAGTAAGACAGGGAGCGGAAACACCATATATTTT
TRBV4-2	18	.	.	TRBJ1-4	CASSQDAQLISLNEKLFF	TGTGCCAGCAGCCAAGATGCGCAGTTGATTTCCTTAAATGAAAAACTGTTTTTT
TRBV7-9	16	.	.	TRBJ2-4	CASSPGHASGKNIQYF	TGTGCCAGCAGCCCTGGGCACGCTTCGGGCAAAAACATTCAGTACTTC
TRBV12-5	14	TRBD1	.	TRBJ1-3	CASGPGTGGHTIYF	TGTGCTAGTGGACCCGGGACAGGGGGACACACCATATATTTT
TRBV28	16	TRBD1	.	TRBJ1-1	CASIPNPGTGGTEAFF	TGTGCCAGCATTCCAAACCCCGGGACAGGGGGCACTGAAGCTTTCTTT
TRBV4-3	15	.	.	TRBJ2-3	CASSQLSGGTDTQYF	TGCGCCAGCAGCCAACTTTCTGGCGGCACAGATACGCAGTATTTT
TRBV2	13	.	.	TRBJ1-5	CASSARLGKPQHF	TGTGCCAGCAGCGCAAGGCTAGGAAAGCCCCAGCATTTT
TRBV7-6	15	.	.	TRBJ1-3	CASSLHTSSGNTIYF	TGTGCCAGCAGCTTACATACCAGCTCTGGAAACACCATATATTTT
TRBV7-2	16	.	.	TRBJ1-1	CASSLQVGGQNTEAFF	TGTGCCAGCAGCTTACAGGTAGGGGGACAGAACACTGAAGCTTTCTTT
TRBV16	13	.	.	TRBJ2-7	CASSQRHEGEQYF	TGTGCCAGCAGCCAGAGGCACGAGGGGGAGCAGTACTTC
TRBV28	14	.	.	TRBJ1-2	CASSLPGRTYGYTF	TGTGCCAGCAGTCTTCCGGGTCGAACGTATGGCTACACCTTC
TRBV5-4	13	.	.	TRBJ2-1	CASSLDGSGLEVF	TGTGCCAGCAGCTTGGACGGTTCTGGTCTCGAGGTCTTC
TRBV4-1	15	.	.	TRBJ1-5	CASSPQGTSNQPQHF	TGCGCCAGCAGCCCCCAGGGGACTAGCAATCAGCCCCAGCATTTT
TRBV19	13	.	.	TRBJ1-2	CASQSGVGYGYTF	TGTGCCAGTCAGTCGGGAGTGGGGTATGGCTACACCTTC
TRBV4-1	18	.	.	TRBJ2-3	CASSQFPDGEKRTDTQYF	TGCGCCAGCAGCCAATTCCCCGACGGGGAAAAGCGCACAGATACGCAGTATTTT
TRBV7-2	15	TRBD2	.	TRBJ2-5	CASSRALAGAETQYF	TGTGCCAGCAGCCGGGCCCTAGCGGGAGCAGAGACCCAGTACTTC
TRBV6-5	15	.	.	TRBJ2-3	CASSYSGSSTDTQYF	TGTGCCAGCAGTTACTCGGGCAGTAGCACAGATACGCAGTATTTT
TRBV28	16	TRBD2	.	TRBJ2-5	CASSPGLAGGQETQYF	TGTGCCAGCAGTCCGGGACTAGCGGGGGGCCAAGAGACCCAGTACTTC